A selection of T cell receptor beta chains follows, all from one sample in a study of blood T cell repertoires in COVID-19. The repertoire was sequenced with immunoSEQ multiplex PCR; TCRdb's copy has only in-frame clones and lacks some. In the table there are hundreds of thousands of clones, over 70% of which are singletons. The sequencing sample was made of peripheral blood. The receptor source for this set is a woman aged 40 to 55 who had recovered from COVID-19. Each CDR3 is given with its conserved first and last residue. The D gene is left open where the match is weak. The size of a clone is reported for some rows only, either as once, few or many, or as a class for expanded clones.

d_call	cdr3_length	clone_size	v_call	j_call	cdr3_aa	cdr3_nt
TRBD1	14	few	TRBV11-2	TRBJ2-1	CASSLYRGSDEQFF	TGTGCCAGCAGCTTATACAGGGGAAGCGATGAGCAGTTCTTC
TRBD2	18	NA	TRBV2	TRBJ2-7	CASSYITPGGGPAYEQYF	TGTGCCAGTAGCTATATTACGCCGGGCGGGGGGCCGGCGTACGAGCAGTACTTC
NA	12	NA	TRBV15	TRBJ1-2	CATSRAQDGYTF	TGTGCCACCAGCAGAGCCCAGGATGGCTACACCTTC
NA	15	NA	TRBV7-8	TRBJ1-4	CASSSKRVSREKLFF	TGTGCCAGCAGCTCAAAGAGGGTGTCGCGGGAAAAACTGTTTTTT
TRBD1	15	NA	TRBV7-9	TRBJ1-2	CASSLQGAANYGYTF	TGTGCCAGCAGCTTACAGGGGGCGGCTAACTATGGCTACACCTTC
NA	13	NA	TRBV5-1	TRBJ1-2	CASSLGAPYGYTF	TGCGCCAGCAGCTTGGGAGCACCTTATGGCTACACCTTC
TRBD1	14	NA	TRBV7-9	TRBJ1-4	CASKRTGDSEKLFF	TGTGCCAGCAAACGGACAGGGGATTCAGAAAAACTGTTTTTT
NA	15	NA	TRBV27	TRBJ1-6	CASSLYRSYNSPLHF	TGTGCCAGCAGTTTATACCGCAGTTATAATTCACCCCTCCACTTT
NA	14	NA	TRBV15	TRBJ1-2	CATSRNYREGGYTF	TGTGCCACCAGCAGAAACTACAGGGAGGGTGGCTACACCTTC
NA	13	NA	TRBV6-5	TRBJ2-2	CASSYSSIGELFF	TGTGCCAGCAGTTACTCGAGTATCGGGGAGCTGTTTTTT
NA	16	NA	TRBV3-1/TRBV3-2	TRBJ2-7	CASSQDLRQAYYEQYF	TGTGCCAGCAGCCAAGATCTTCGACAGGCTTACTACGAGCAGTACTTC
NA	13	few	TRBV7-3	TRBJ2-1	CASSDPGYNEQFF	TGTGCCAGCAGCGATCCAGGGTACAATGAGCAGTTCTTC
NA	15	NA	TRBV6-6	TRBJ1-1	CASSLSLGGSTEAFF	TGTGCCAGCAGTTTATCGCTGGGGGGGTCCACTGAAGCTTTCTTT
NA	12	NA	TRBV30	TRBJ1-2	CAWTQVVYGYTF	TGTGCCTGGACCCAGGTTGTCTATGGCTACACCTTC
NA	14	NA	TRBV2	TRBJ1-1	CASSEGTGATEAFF	TGTGCCAGCAGTGAAGGAACCGGAGCCACTGAAGCTTTCTTT
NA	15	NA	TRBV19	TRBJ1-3	CASRPTGNSGNTIYF	TGTGCCAGTAGACCGACAGGAAACTCTGGAAACACCATATATTTT
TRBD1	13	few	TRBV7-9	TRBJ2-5	CASSETGIETQYF	TGTGCCAGCAGCGAGACAGGGATAGAGACCCAGTACTTC
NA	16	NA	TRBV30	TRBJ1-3	CAWSEIRRVSGNTIYF	TGTGCCTGGAGCGAAATACGACGGGTCTCTGGAAACACCATATATTTT
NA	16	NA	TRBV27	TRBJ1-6	CASSLGAPIYNSPLHF	TGTGCCAGCAGTTTAGGGGCCCCAATCTATAATTCACCCCTCCACTTT
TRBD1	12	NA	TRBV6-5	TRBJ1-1	CASSTTGSEAFF	TGTGCCAGCAGTACGACAGGGAGTGAAGCTTTCTTT
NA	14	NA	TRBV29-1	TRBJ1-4	CSVESAGTNEKLFF	TGCAGCGTTGAATCAGCGGGGACTAATGAAAAACTGTTTTTT
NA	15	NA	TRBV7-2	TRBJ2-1	CASSQTASSYNEQFF	TGTGCCAGCAGTCAGACTGCGAGCTCCTACAATGAGCAGTTCTTC
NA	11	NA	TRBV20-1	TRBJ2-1	CSAPLGGARFF	TGCAGTGCCCCTCTGGGCGGGGCGCGGTTCTTC
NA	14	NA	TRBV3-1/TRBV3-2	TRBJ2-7	CASSQAGGTGALYF	TGTGCCAGCAGCCAAGCTGGGGGGACCGGAGCCCTGTACTTC
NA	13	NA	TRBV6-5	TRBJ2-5	CASSYVIQETQYF	TGTGCCAGCAGTTACGTCATCCAAGAGACCCAGTACTTC
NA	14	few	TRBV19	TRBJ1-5	CASSMYSSNQPQHF	TGTGCCAGTAGTATGTATAGTAGCAATCAGCCCCAGCATTTT
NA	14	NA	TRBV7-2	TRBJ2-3	CASSFLLVTDTQYF	TGTGCCAGCAGCTTCTTACTCGTCACAGATACGCAGTATTTT
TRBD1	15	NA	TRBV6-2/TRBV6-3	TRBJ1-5	CASSYSGQGYQPQHF	TGTGCCAGCAGTTACTCGGGACAGGGGTATCAGCCCCAGCATTTT
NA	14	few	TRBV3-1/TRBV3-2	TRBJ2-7	CASSQFRGSYEQYF	TGTGCCAGCAGCCAATTCAGGGGCTCCTACGAGCAGTACTTC
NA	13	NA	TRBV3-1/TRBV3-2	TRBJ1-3	CASSQAGGNTIYF	TGTGCCAGCAGCCAGGCCGGGGGGAACACCATATATTTT
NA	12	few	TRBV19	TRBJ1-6	CASSISNSPLHF	TGTGCCAGTAGTATCTCTAATTCACCCCTCCACTTT
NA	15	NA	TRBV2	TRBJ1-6	CASRSDGGGDSPLHF	TGTGCCAGCAGATCCGACGGCGGAGGGGATTCACCCCTCCACTTT
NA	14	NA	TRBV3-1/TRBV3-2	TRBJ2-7	CASSQGRGRDEQYF	TGTGCCAGCAGCCAAGGTCGGGGTAGGGACGAGCAGTACTTC
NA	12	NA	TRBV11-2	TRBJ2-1	CASSVSPLVSFF	TGTGCCAGCAGCGTCTCACCCCTAGTTTCGTTCTTC
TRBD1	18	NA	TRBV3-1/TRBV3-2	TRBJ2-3	CASSRGKGGTGYTDTQYF	TGTGCCAGCAGCCGAGGGAAGGGCGGGACAGGTTACACAGATACGCAGTATTTT
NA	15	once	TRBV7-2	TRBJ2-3	CASSFQGGSTDTQYF	TGTGCCAGCAGCTTTCAGGGGGGTAGCACAGATACGCAGTATTTT
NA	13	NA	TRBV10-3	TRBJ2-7	CAISGDNSYEQYF	TGTGCCATCAGTGGGGACAACTCCTACGAGCAGTACTTC
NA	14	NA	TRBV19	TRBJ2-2	CAANTRGTTGELFF	TGTGCCGCCAATACCCGGGGGACCACCGGGGAGCTGTTTTTT
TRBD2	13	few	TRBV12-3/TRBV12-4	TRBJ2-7	CASWTSGLYEQYF	TGTGCCAGCTGGACTAGCGGGCTCTACGAGCAGTACTTC
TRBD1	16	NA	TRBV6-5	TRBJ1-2	CASSYAAGQGNYGYTF	TGTGCCAGCAGTTACGCGGCGGGACAGGGGAACTATGGCTACACCTTC
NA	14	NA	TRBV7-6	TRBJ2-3	CASSQPGGTDTQYF	TGTGCCAGCAGCCAGCCGGGGGGCACAGATACGCAGTATTTT
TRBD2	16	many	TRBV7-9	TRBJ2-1	CASSLALAGTYNEQFF	TGTGCCAGCAGCTTAGCTCTAGCGGGGACCTACAATGAGCAGTTCTTC
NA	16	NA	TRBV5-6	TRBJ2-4	CASSIRSRGAKNIQYF	TGTGCCAGCAGCATCCGGTCCCGAGGAGCCAAAAACATTCAGTACTTC
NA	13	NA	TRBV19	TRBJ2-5	CASSYQGFETQYF	TGTGCCAGTAGTTACCAGGGTTTTGAGACCCAGTACTTC
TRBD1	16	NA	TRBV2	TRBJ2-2	CASSGHRGRETGELFF	TGTGCCAGCAGTGGTCACAGGGGGCGAGAGACCGGGGAGCTGTTTTTT
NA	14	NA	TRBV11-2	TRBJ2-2	CASSLEYSPGELFF	TGTGCCAGCAGCTTAGAGTATAGTCCGGGGGAGCTGTTTTTT
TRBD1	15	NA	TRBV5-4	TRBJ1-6	CASSPRGTGGATLHF	TGTGCCAGCAGCCCCCGAGGGACAGGGGGCGCCACCCTCCACTTT
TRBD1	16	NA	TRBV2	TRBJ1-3	CASRLRGQGSGNTIYF	TGTGCCAGCAGACTCAGAGGACAGGGCTCTGGAAACACCATATATTTT
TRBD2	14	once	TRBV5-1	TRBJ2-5	CASSRSGGGETQYF	TGCGCCAGCAGCCGAAGCGGGGGTGGAGAGACCCAGTACTTC
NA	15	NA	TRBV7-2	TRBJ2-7	CASSSVGHSSYEQYF	TGTGCCAGCAGCTCCGTGGGACATAGCTCCTACGAGCAGTACTTC
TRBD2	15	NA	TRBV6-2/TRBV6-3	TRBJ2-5	CASSDATSGSGTQYF	TGTGCCAGCAGTGACGCCACTAGCGGCTCCGGGACCCAGTACTTC
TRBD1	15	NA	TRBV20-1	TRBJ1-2	CSASGPGQGVYGYTF	TGCAGTGCTAGTGGTCCGGGACAGGGGGTTTATGGCTACACCTTC
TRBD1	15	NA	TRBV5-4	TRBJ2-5	CASSLGDRGQETQYF	TGTGCCAGCAGCTTGGGGGACAGGGGACAAGAGACCCAGTACTTC